The source of this TCR beta chain is a study of identical twins. From the 5' RACE reads, TCRdb called clonotypes with MiXCR, one entry per CDR3 protein. The sample contains under 900,000 distinct CDR3 sequences, roughly 20% of which appear only once. V lost 3 bases and J lost 6, with 19 bases in between. The CDR3 length is 16 residues. CDR1 is KGHSH and CDR2 is LQKENI in the germline V gene. This clonotype turned up a few times. The same sample was also studied in work on T cells expressing NK-cell markers.

The sequencing input was PBMCs. The genes are TRBV18 and TRBJ2-3; D perhaps matches TRBD2 (6 bases). This TCR derives from a woman between 18 and 29 years old in good health. The CDR3 loop is CASSPPAGGFGDTQYF. The CDR3, as DNA: TGTGCCAGCTCACCCCCAGCGGGTGGGTTCGGGGATACGCAGTATTTT.